This T cell receptor (beta chain) originates from a study of Tregs in tolerant kidney transplant recipients. The CDR3 loop spans 15 amino acids. Germline CDR1 and CDR2: SGHVS and FNYEAQ. V was trimmed by 1 base and J by 1 base, leaving 10 bases between them. Study conclusions and caveats: Tolerant patients' donor-specific Tregs expanded beyond overall Tregs, suggesting antigen-driven growth. Biological reproducibility was not directly addressed in this study.

This clone was seen once. Its antigen is currently unknown. Unstimulated regulatory T cells (CD4+CD25+CD127-), CD4+CD25- non-regulatory cells, CD4 and CD8 cells were FACS-sorted from thawed PBMCs. Clones were read by immunoSEQ multiplex PCR, and TCRdb kept only the in-frame ones, dropping some. Among 85,000 to 100,000 clones, 80% to 95% were seen once, and the ten largest hold 0.4% to 0.55%. The sequencing here drew on CD4+ T cells from blood, taken before the transplant. The TCR originated in a human donor who received a combined kidney and bone marrow transplant. This chain uses TRBV7-6 with TRBJ2-5; possible D gene TRBD2, 6 bases. For the CDR3, the DNA is TGTGCCAGCAGCTTAGTATGGGACTTCCAAGAGACCCAGTACTTC. Protein product: CASSLVWDFQETQYF.